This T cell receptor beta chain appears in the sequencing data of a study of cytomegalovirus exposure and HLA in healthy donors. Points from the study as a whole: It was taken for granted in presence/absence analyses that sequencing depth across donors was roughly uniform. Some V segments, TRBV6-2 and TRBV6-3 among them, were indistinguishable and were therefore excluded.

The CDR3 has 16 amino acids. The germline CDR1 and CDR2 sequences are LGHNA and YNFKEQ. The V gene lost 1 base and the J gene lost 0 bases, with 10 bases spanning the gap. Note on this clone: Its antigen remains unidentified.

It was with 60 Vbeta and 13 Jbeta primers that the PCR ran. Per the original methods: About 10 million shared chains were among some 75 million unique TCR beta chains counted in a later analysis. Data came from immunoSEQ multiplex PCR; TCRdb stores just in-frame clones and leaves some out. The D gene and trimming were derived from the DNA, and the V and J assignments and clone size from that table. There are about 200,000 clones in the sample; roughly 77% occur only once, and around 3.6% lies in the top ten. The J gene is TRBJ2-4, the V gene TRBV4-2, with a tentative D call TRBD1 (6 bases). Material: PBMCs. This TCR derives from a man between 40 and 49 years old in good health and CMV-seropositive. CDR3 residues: CASSQAAGVAKNIQYF. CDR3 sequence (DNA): TGTGCCAGCAGCCAAGCGGCAGGGGTAGCCAAAAACATTCAGTACTTC.